This T cell receptor beta chain is drawn from a study of Graves' ophthalmopathy and Graves' hyperthyroidism. Across the whole study: In this cohort's terms, stable hyperthyroidism meant no ophthalmopathy by 18 months of follow-up. Study-wide points: Also, most clonotypes expanded in the thyroid above 0.001 frequency appeared in blood. In predicting ophthalmopathy progression, the model reached around 66% sensitivity and roughly 74% specificity.

CDR1 and CDR2 from the germline V gene are DFQATT and SNEGSKA (reference sequence). The CDR3 has 21 residues. Trimming removed 0 bases at V and 6 bases at J, with 35 bases between. With respect to this clonotype: Its specificity is unknown.

Hyperthyroidism patients, all newly diagnosed, had under 2 months' duration and ages of 18 to 65. The authors amplified TCR beta CDR3 regions, and they did so from RNA transcripts for repertoire sequencing. RT-PCR was first run with HTBI primers, then multiplex PCR in a second round. TCRdb re-analysed the multiplex PCR reads in MiXCR, keeping a single row per CDR3 protein. The data contain around 1.1 million distinct CDR3 sequences, roughly 35% of them seen just once; the ten biggest clones take up 11%. Sequenced material: peripheral blood or thyroid tissue (not recorded which). The sequence derives from an adult man with Graves' hyperthyroidism. The V gene is TRBV20-1, the J gene TRBJ1-1, with unresolved D. The CDR3: CSARDYSPAGRPSYLSAEAFF. The CDR3 DNA reads TGCAGTGCTAGAGATTATTCCCCCGCCGGGAGGCCCTCGTATCTAAGTGCTGAAGCTTTCTTT.